This is a list of T cell receptor beta chains from one sample in a study of TIL therapy for anti-PD-1-resistant metastatic lung cancer. Assay used: immunoSEQ multiplex PCR; TCRdb lists only in-frame clones, some missing. The table lists 95,000 or so clones, under 70% of them singletons. The sample in question was tumor tissue, obtained at baseline. The receptors shown here come from a person between 25 and 79 years old with non-small cell lung cancer. Both conserved end residues are part of each CDR3. Not all rows give a size; the values are once, few, many and, for expanded clones, a class.

V: TRBV3-1/TRBV3-2; size: .; CDR3: CASSQRGPLGAFF
V: TRBV30; size: few; CDR3: CAWSVGSGNTIYF
V: TRBV6-5; size: .; CDR3: CASSLRQGSYEQYF
V: TRBV7-8; size: few; CDR3: CASSLAGQTYKNIQYF
V: TRBV6-2/TRBV6-3; size: .; CDR3: CASSRQDTQYF
V: TRBV5-1; size: once; CDR3: CASSEGSSYNSPLHF
V: TRBV3-1/TRBV3-2; size: .; CDR3: CASSDTGGYNEQFF
V: TRBV5-6; size: .; CDR3: CASSLVDTQYF
V: TRBV5-8; size: few; CDR3: CASSFHRGGSSPLHF
V: TRBV4-1; size: many; CDR3: CASTGAAVSYNEQFF
V: TRBV27; size: .; CDR3: CASSLGGPTYEQYF
V: TRBV3-1/TRBV3-2; size: .; CDR3: CASRNTKGGNQPQHF
V: TRBV7-6; size: few; CDR3: CASSFPGQGGNTIYF
V: TRBV19; size: once; CDR3: CASSTGGDRASQPQHF
V: TRBV5-1; size: .; CDR3: CASSSGTASYEQYF
V: TRBV11-2; size: .; CDR3: CASTPYGGQGGDGYTF
V: TRBV7-9; size: .; CDR3: CASSTGPISSPLHF
V: TRBV18; size: few; CDR3: CASSPTGKDQPQHF
V: TRBV5-5; size: .; CDR3: CASSLQREADTQYF
V: TRBV6-4; size: .; CDR3: CASSAFQATYNEQFF
V: TRBV27; size: .; CDR3: CASSYRLAGAADTNYEQYF
V: TRBV3-1/TRBV3-2; size: .; CDR3: CASSQGATRYQETQYF
V: TRBV27; size: few; CDR3: CASSSPTGMKTEAFF
V: TRBV3-1/TRBV3-2; size: .; CDR3: CASSTRDRGLSPLHF
V: TRBV9; size: .; CDR3: CASNQRGTTDTQYF
V: TRBV19; size: few; CDR3: CASSIEFSSGNTIYF
V: TRBV19; size: .; CDR3: CASRDRGLEPQYF
V: TRBV6-1; size: few; CDR3: CASSEAGSVGRNTIYF
V: TRBV10-3; size: .; CDR3: CAISSSLGGGTDTQYF
V: TRBV7-2; size: .; CDR3: CASSPIAGELTGELFF
V: TRBV7-2; size: .; CDR3: CASSPSWDDYGYTF
V: TRBV13; size: .; CDR3: CASSFRTADTQYF
V: TRBV19; size: .; CDR3: CASSIGTTPTTETQYF
V: TRBV20-1; size: .; CDR3: CSAHRGIRHF
V: TRBV27; size: .; CDR3: CASSPPDGGETQYF
V: TRBV2; size: once; CDR3: CASRSSGMGETQYF
V: TRBV5-1; size: .; CDR3: CASSLQWTVDEQYF
V: TRBV10-1; size: .; CDR3: CASSVQGRRYGYTF
V: TRBV29-1; size: .; CDR3: CSVTGVGSNEQYF
V: TRBV19; size: once; CDR3: CASSILAAYNEQFF
V: TRBV19; size: few; CDR3: CASCRQGASDYGYTF
V: TRBV27; size: .; CDR3: CASSPGGARGFSGANVLTF
V: TRBV7-3; size: .; CDR3: CASKVIYSPLHF
V: TRBV7-2; size: once; CDR3: CASSPRTGRSEKLFF
V: TRBV19; size: once; CDR3: CASSSLTGRKRAGNQPQHF
V: TRBV6-2/TRBV6-3; size: few; CDR3: CASSYIAAGQDNQPQHF
V: TRBV5-4; size: .; CDR3: CASSIRREGRETQYF
V: TRBV28; size: .; CDR3: CASSYHGEGTGNEQFF
V: TRBV10-3; size: .; CDR3: CAIGGEETQYF
V: TRBV27; size: .; CDR3: CASSLSVSSYNEQFF
V: TRBV6-1; size: once; CDR3: CASSEPPGGFANEKLFF
V: TRBV14; size: few; CDR3: CASSPQGPGTGELFF
V: TRBV6-1; size: once; CDR3: CASSEHRGRGGYTF
V: TRBV2; size: .; CDR3: CASSFKRGLYNEQFF
V: TRBV4-1; size: few; CDR3: CASSLGLAGLYEQYF